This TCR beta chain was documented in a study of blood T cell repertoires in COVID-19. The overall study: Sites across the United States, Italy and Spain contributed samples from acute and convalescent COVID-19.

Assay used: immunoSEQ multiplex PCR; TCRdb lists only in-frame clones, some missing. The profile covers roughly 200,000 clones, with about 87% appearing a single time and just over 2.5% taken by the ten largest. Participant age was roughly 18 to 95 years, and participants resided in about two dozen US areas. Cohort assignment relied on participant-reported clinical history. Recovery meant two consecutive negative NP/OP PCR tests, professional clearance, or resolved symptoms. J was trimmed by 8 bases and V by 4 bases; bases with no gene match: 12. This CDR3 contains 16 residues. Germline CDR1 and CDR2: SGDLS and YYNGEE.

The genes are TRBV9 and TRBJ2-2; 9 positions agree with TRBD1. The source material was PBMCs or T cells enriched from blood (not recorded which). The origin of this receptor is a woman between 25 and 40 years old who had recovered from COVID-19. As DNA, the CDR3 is TGTGCCAGCAGCCTCGGGACAGGGCCAAAGGTGGGGGAGCTGTTTTTT. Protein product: CASSLGTGPKVGELFF.